What follows are 3 T cell receptor beta chains derived from one specimen sequenced in a study of response to subunit inactivated influenza vaccine (dated by TCRdb to the late 2010s). The library was generated by RT-PCR. TCRdb shows the sequencer as Illumina HiSeq 2500. Using fastp trimming at Q25 and MiXCR clonotype assembly, TCRdb reanalyzed the public sequencing data and kept in-frame beta chains. CDR3 protein sequences are deduplicated, and each keeps its most common genes and DNA. For this sample the table gives approximately 700,000 distinct CDR3 sequences, of which approximately 14% were detected only once. The ten largest clonotypes hold around 10% of the sample. Source: PBMCs from blood, taken roughly 12 days after vaccination. All receptors derive from a middle-aged man who received an inactivated influenza vaccine. Donor details come from another sample of the same person, matched by shared clones.

There are a few counts of this clonotype. The chain recombines TRBV5-6 with TRBJ2-7; D remains unclear. Germline-derived CDR1 and CDR2 are SGHDT and YYEEEE. The CDR3 is 13 amino acids. The V end was cut by 1 base, the J end by 4 bases, with 9 bases between. The CDR3: CASSLWVGYEQYF. CDR3 nucleotides: TGTGCCAGCAGCTTGTGGGTCGGATACGAGCAGTACTTC. The variable domain in full, with the rest retrieved from reference TRBV5-6 and TRBJ2-7, is DAGVTQSPTHLIKTRGQQVTLRCSPKSGHDTVSWYQQALGQGPQFIFQYYEEEERQRGNFPDRFSGHQFPNYSSELNVNALLLGDSALYLCASSLWVGYEQYFGPGTRLTVT.

This chain uses TRBV28 with TRBJ2-7, with 9 positions matching TRBD1. Germline CDR1 is MDHEN and CDR2 is SYDVKM. V shed 3 bases and J 1 base; nucleotides not matched to a gene: 4. This CDR3 contains 15 residues. As DNA, the CDR3 is TGTGCCAGCAGTTTTCAGACAGGGGGGTCCTACGAGCAGTACTTC. It is translated as CASSFQTGGSYEQYF. Full variable domain (rest looked up from reference TRBV28 and TRBJ2-7): DVKVTQSSRYLVKRTGEKVFLECVQDMDHENMFWYRQDPGLGLRLIYFSYDVKMKEKGDIPEGYSVSREKKERFSLILESASTNQTSMYLCASSFQTGGSYEQYFGPGTRLTVT.

This clonotype was observed many times. The chain joins TRBV7-2 to TRBJ2-7; possibly TRBD1 or TRBD2 for D (6 bases each). The CDR3 is 14 residues long. Germline assignment: CDR1 SGHTA and CDR2 FQGNSA. The V gene lost 1 base and the J gene lost 2 bases, with 9 bases spanning the gap. The chain's CDR3 is CASSLEGGPYEQYF. In DNA form, the CDR3 reads TGTGCCAGCAGCTTAGAAGGGGGGCCCTACGAGCAGTACTTC.